These T cell receptor beta chains were read from a single sample in a study of CXCR3-negative and CXCR3-positive naive CD8 T cells. TCRdb re-called the 5' RACE reads and catalogs CDR3 proteins one per entry, DNA excluded. This repertoire includes some 140,000 distinct CDR3 sequences. The sequenced sample was naive CXCR3+ CD8+ T cells from blood. The receptors derive from a human donor in good health. Some clones in this sample may be carry-over from other donors' samples. Both conserved end residues are part of each CDR3. Each record gives: V gene, J gene, CDR3 protein.

>TRBV10-3|TRBJ1-1
CAIGLEGQMNTEAFF
>TRBV29-1|TRBJ2-1
CSADPGTSAYNEQFF
>TRBV4-3|TRBJ1-2
CASSQLTGYGYTF
>TRBV4-1|TRBJ2-1
CASSQELELAGGKVFF
>TRBV3-1|TRBJ2-3
CASSPKSIHPDTQYF
>TRBV6-6|TRBJ1-2
CASSYSRLDRAGYTF
>TRBV29-1|TRBJ1-2
CSGDRGGDYGYTF
>TRBV11-2|TRBJ2-7
CASSLDLRLSYEQYF
>TRBV4-2|TRBJ2-7
CASSQDGPGGDQYF
>TRBV20-1|TRBJ2-7
CSARDQLAGEREQYF
>TRBV7-9|TRBJ2-7
CASSLTGATYEQYF
>TRBV5-6|TRBJ2-5
CASSLVQYGETQYF
>TRBV6-6|TRBJ2-7
CASRPTGNEQYF
>TRBV12-3/TRBV12-4|TRBJ2-5
CASSPGRDRVLETQYF
>TRBV29-1|TRBJ2-2
CSANLAGTTNTGELFF
>TRBV3-1|TRBJ2-2
CASSQGGDTGELFF
>TRBV21-1|TRBJ2-1
CASTGTPSKVEQFF
>TRBV12-3/TRBV12-4|TRBJ2-3
CASSLRQDPDTQYF
>TRBV19|TRBJ2-3
CASSISTDTQYF
>TRBV7-3|TRBJ2-1
CASSSAGGLYNEQFF
>TRBV9|TRBJ1-5
CASSANQVPLQPQHF
>TRBV7-9|TRBJ2-7
CASSSYSGFSYEQYF
>TRBV3-1|TRBJ2-3
CASSQTTGAYTDTQYF
>TRBV20-1|TRBJ2-7
CSAKQGYEQYF
>TRBV15|TRBJ1-2
CATSSRVGSGYTF
>TRBV7-9|TRBJ2-1
CASSSSWTSGYNEQFF
>TRBV2|TRBJ1-5
CASTGREQPQHF
>TRBV29-1|TRBJ1-2
CSVPIDRGYGYTF
>TRBV7-9|TRBJ1-5
CASSFAGVADQPQHF
>TRBV28|TRBJ1-5
CASSFGRGVNQPQHF
>TRBV4-2|TRBJ1-6
CASSHPPGRRQGYNSPLHF
>TRBV7-9|TRBJ2-3
CASSLGIQGPSDTQYF
>TRBV29-1|TRBJ2-5
CSVTGTSGVDAETQYF
>TRBV21-1|TRBJ2-7
CASSKLGQGSSYEQYF
>TRBV6-5|TRBJ2-7
CASSEWTGAWEQYF
>TRBV6-5|TRBJ2-1
CASSYTPGLFSSYNEQFF
>TRBV3-1|TRBJ2-7
CASSQGGQNEQYF
>TRBV3-1|TRBJ2-1
CASSPTISGKEFF
>TRBV7-9|TRBJ2-3
CASSSGLAGGTDTQYF
>TRBV5-6|TRBJ2-3
CASSLGPSPPYF
>TRBV29-1|TRBJ2-2
CSVEDRSIGELFF
>TRBV6-2/TRBV6-3|TRBJ2-3
CASSYSGGVTDTQYF
>TRBV9|TRBJ2-7
CASSSQGNSYEQYF
>TRBV7-9|TRBJ2-7
CASSSLRGLAGVNQSF
>TRBV20-1|TRBJ1-1
CSAGSDRVVEAFF
>TRBV4-2|TRBJ1-5
CASSPFGVGNQPQHF
>TRBV24-1|TRBJ2-1
CATSDWGEGDEQFF
>TRBV14|TRBJ2-1
CASSQGWGTEQFF
>TRBV6-5|TRBJ2-1
CASSYSWAEHNEQFF
>TRBV15|TRBJ2-7
CATSTGRPSPPYEQYF
>TRBV20-1|TRBJ2-3
CSARQATTDKQYF
>TRBV28|TRBJ2-5
CASSWQGFGETQYF
>TRBV20-1|TRBJ2-5
CSAREQGLAGETQYF
>TRBV29-1|TRBJ2-7
CSVVPTGLLEQYF
>TRBV10-3|TRBJ2-5
CAISKLAGEETQYF
>TRBV29-1|TRBJ2-7
CSVERDSQSYEQYF
>TRBV12-3/TRBV12-4|TRBJ1-1
CASSITGGSEAFF
>TRBV5-5|TRBJ1-1
CASSVDRGTMNTEAFF